These 4 T cell receptor beta chains originate from one sample sequenced in a study of blood T cell repertoires in COVID-19 (dated by TCRdb to 2020 to 2021). Library prep was done by the immunoSEQ multiplex PCR assay. Here the immuneACCESS table is served through TCRdb, limited to in-frame sequences with V and J called. Missing clones are a known gap in these copies; in checked studies unresolved V genes cover under half, and the rest lacks a known reason. This sample lists fewer than 45,000 clones; roughly 86% were detected once. The ten top clones hold around 15% of the sample. The sample consisted of peripheral blood. These receptors were collected from a human donor in a cohort sampled during active COVID-19.

V gene TRBV30 combines with J gene TRBJ1-2, with a tentative D call TRBD1 (6 bases). V dropped 0 bases and J dropped 6 bases, with 8 bases sitting between them. CDR1 and CDR2 (germline): GTSNPN, SVGIG (reference sequence). The CDR3 is made up of 12 amino acids. CDR3 DNA: TGTGCCTGGAGTGTACAGGGAAATGGCTACACCTTC. It specifies CAWSVQGNGYTF. The full variable domain, in which reference TRBV30 and TRBJ1-2 provide the parts outside the CDR3, is SQTIHQWPATLVQPVGSPLSLECTVEGTSNPNLYWYRQAAGRGLQLLFYSVGIGQISSEVPQNLSASRPQDRQFILSSKKLLLSDSGFYLCAWSVQGNGYTFGSGTRLTVV.

The chain is built from TRBV10-3 and TRBJ2-7; 7 positions agree with TRBD1. V gave up 9 bases and J gave up 4 bases; unmatched junction bases: 3. The length of the CDR3 is 11 residues. The germline V gene encodes CDR1 ENHRY and CDR2 SYGVKD. The CDR3 loop reads CAIGTVYEQYF. CDR3 bases: TGTGCCATTGGGACAGTATACGAGCAGTACTTC.

V is TRBV4-2 and J is TRBJ1-5; maybe TRBD1 (5 bases). The CDR3 is made up of 13 amino acids. The germline V and J ends were trimmed by 0 bases and 5 bases, with 5 bases remaining between them. The germline CDR1 and CDR2 sequences are LGHNA and YNFKEQ. CDR3 nucleotides: TGTGCCAGCAGCCAAGACAGGGATCAGCCCCAGCATTTT. This translates into CASSQDRDQPQHF.

The V gene is TRBV6-5, the J gene TRBJ2-3; D is perhaps TRBD2 (7 bases). CDR1 is MNHEY and CDR2 is SVGAGI in the germline V gene. The length of the CDR3 is 15 residues. V dropped 1 base and J dropped 2 bases, with 10 bases sitting between them. The CDR3 reads CASSYFAGATDTQYF. The CDR3 nucleotides read TGTGCCAGCAGTTACTTCGCGGGGGCCACAGATACGCAGTATTTT.